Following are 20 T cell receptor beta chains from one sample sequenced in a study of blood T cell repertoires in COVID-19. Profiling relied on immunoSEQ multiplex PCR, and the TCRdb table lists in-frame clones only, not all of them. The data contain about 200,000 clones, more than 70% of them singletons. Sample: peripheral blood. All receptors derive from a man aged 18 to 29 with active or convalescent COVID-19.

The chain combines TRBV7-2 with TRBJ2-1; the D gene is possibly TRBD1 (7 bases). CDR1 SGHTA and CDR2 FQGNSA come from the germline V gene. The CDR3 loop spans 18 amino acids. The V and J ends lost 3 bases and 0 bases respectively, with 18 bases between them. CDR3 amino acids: CASSFPRSGGSSYNEQFF. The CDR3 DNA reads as TGTGCCAGCAGCTTCCCCCGGTCAGGGGGGAGCTCCTACAATGAGCAGTTCTTC.

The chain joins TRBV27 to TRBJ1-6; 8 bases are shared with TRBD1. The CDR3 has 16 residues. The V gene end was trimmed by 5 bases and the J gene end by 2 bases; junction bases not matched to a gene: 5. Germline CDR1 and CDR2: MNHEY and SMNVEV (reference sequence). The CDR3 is CASSEQGGAYNSPLHF. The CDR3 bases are TGTGCCAGCAGTGAACAGGGGGGAGCCTATAATTCACCCCTCCACTTT.

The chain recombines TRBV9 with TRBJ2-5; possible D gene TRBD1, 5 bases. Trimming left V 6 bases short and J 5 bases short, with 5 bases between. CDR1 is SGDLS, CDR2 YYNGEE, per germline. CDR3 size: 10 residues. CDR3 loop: CASTGETQYF. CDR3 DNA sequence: TGTGCCAGCACAGGGGAGACCCAGTACTTC.

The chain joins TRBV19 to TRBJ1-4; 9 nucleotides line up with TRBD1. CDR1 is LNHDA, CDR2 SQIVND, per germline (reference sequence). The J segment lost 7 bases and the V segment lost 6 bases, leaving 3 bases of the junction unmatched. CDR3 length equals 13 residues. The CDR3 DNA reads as TGTGCCAGTAGGGACAGGGGCGGTGAAAAACTGTTTTTT. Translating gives CASRDRGGEKLFF.

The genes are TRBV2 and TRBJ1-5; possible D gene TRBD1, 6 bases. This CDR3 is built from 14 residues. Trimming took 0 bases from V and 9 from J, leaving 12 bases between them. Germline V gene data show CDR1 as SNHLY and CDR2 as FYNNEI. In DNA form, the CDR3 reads TGTGCCAGCAGTGAAGCGAGGCAGGGGACGCCCCAGCATTTT. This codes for CASSEARQGTPQHF. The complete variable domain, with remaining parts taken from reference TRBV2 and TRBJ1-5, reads EPEVTQTPSHQVTQMGQEVILRCVPISNHLYFYWYRQILGQKVEFLVSFYNNEISEKSEIFDDQFSVERPDGSNFTLKIRSTKLEDSAMYFCASSEARQGTPQHFGDGTRLSIL.

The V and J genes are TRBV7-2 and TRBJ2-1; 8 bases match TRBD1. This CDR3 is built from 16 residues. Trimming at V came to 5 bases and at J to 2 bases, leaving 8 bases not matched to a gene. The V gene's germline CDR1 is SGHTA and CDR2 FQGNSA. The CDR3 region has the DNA TGTGCCAGCAGCACCCACAGGGGGGCCACCTACAATGAGCAGTTCTTC. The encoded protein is CASSTHRGATYNEQFF.

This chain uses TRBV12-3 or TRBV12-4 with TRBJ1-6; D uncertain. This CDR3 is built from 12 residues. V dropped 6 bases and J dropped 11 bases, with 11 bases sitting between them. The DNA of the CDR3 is TGTGCCAGCAGCCCAGGAGGCACACCCCTCCACTTT. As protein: CASSPGGTPLHF.

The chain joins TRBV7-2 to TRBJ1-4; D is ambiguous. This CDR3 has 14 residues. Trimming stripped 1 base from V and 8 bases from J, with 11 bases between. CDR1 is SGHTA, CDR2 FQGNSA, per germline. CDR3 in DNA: TGTGCCAGCAGCTTAGTGGCAGGCAGGGAAAAACTGTTTTTT. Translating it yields CASSLVAGREKLFF.

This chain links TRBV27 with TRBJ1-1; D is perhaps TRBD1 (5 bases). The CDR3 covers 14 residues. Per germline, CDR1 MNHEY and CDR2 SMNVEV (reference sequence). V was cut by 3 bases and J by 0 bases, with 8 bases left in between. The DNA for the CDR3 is TGTGCCAGCAGTTTCAGGGCGGTGAACACTGAAGCTTTCTTT. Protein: CASSFRAVNTEAFF.

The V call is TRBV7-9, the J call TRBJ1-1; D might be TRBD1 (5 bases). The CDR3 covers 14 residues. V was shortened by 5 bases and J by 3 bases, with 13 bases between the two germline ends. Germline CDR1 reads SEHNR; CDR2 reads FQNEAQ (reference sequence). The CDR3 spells CASSLDSSHTEAFF. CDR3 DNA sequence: TGTGCCAGCAGCCTCGACAGTTCTCACACTGAAGCTTTCTTT.

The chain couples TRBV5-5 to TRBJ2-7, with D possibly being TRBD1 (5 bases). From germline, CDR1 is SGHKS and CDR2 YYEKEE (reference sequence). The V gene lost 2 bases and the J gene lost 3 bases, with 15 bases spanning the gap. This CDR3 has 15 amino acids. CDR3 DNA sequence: TGTGCCAGCAGCTTCTCGGCAGGGTTTTACTACGAGCAGTACTTC. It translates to CASSFSAGFYYEQYF.

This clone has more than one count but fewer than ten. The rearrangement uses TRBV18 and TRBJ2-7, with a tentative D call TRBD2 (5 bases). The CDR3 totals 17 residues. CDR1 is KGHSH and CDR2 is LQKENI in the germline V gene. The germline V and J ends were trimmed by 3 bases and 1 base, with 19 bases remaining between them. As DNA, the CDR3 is TGTGCCAGCTCACCCCGGGATCTAGCTATGAGTTCCTACGAGCAGTACTTC. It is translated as CASSPRDLAMSSYEQYF.

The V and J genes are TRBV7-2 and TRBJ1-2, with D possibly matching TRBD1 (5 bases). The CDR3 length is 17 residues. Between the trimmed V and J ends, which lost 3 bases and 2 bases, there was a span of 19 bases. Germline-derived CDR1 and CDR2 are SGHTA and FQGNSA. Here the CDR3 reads CASSFLQALPINYGYTF. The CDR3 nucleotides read TGTGCCAGCAGCTTTCTACAGGCCTTACCAATAAACTATGGCTACACCTTC.

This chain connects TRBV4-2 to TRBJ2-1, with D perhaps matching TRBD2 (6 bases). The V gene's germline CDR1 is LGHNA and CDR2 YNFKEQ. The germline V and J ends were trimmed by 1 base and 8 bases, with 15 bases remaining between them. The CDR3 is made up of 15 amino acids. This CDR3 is CASSQVNHGSDEQFF. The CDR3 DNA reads TGTGCCAGCAGCCAAGTCAACCACGGGAGCGATGAGCAGTTCTTC.

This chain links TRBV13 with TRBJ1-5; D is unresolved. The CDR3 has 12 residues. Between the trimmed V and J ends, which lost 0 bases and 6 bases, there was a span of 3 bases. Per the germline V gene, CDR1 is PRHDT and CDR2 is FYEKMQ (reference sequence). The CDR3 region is CASSLGSQPQHF. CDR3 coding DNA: TGTGCCAGCAGCTTAGGTAGTCAGCCCCAGCATTTT.

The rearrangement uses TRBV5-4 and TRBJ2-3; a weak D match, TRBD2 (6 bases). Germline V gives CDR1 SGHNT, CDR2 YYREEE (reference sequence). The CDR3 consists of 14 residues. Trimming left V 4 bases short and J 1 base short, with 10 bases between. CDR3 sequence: CASSPRDGTDTQYF. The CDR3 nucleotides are TGTGCCAGCAGCCCGCGGGACGGCACAGATACGCAGTATTTT.

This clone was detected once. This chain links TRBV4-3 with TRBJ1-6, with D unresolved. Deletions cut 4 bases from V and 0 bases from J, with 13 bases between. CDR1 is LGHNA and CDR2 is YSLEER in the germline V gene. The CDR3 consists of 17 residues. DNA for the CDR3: TGCGCCAGCAGCCGATTTGACGGGAGCTCCTATAATTCACCCCTCCACTTT. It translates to CASSRFDGSSYNSPLHF.

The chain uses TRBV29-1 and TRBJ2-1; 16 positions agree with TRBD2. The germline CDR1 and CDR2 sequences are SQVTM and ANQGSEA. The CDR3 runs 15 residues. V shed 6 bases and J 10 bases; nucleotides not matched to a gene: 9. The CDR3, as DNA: TGCAGCGTAGACGGGACTAGCGGGAGGGCCGTGGAGCAGTTCTTC. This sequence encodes CSVDGTSGRAVEQFF.

CDR3 loop: CASRTGGVTEAFF. CDR3 DNA sequence: TGTGCCAGCAGAACTGGAGGGGTGACTGAAGCTTTCTTT. The rearrangement links TRBV27 to TRBJ1-1, with a possible D match to TRBD1 (5 bases). V was clipped by 6 bases and J by 5 bases, with 13 bases between them. CDR3 length: 13 residues. Germline CDR1 MNHEY, CDR2 SMNVEV (reference sequence).

The CDR3: CASSPRTGVLAFF. CDR3 nucleotides: TGTGCCAGCAGTCCACGGACAGGGGTTTTGGCTTTCTTT. This chain connects TRBV6-5 to TRBJ1-1; 9 bases fit TRBD1. This CDR3 has 13 residues. Trimming cost V 5 bases and J 11 bases; bases outside gene matches: 9. Germline assignment: CDR1 MNHEY and CDR2 SVGAGI.